This TCR beta chain was retrieved from a study of CD8 T cells in ankylosing spondylitis. A remark on this clonotype: Its target is not known.

TCRdb itself ran the 5' RACE reads through MiXCR, one entry per CDR3 protein. The table shows nearly 250,000 distinct CDR3 sequences, with 32% occurring only once. The CDR3 has 13 amino acids. V was pared by 6 bases and J by 2 bases, with 4 bases of the junction left unmatched. Germline V gene lookup returns CDR1 SEHNR and CDR2 FQNEAQ (reference sequence). The study, taken as a whole, reports: Seemingly distinctive of ankylosing spondylitis blood was a TCR beta motif formed by eight highly homologous variants.

Material for sequencing was blood, either unsorted or a sorted T cell fraction (not recorded which). The chain carries TRBV7-9 and TRBJ2-7, with 7 bases aligning to TRBD2. The origin of this receptor is a male donor with ankylosing spondylitis or in good health (not recorded which). The CDR3 nucleotides are TGTGCCAGCAGGCCGGGAGGTACCTACGAGCAGTACTTC. This sequence encodes CASRPGGTYEQYF.